This paragraph reports one T cell receptor beta chain. Its antigen is unidentified. Patients sequenced had flow cytometry evidence of CD8+CD57+ cell expansion. Blood came from patients not yet given any therapy. These data come from a study of CD8+CD57+ T cells in acquired aplastic anemia. Study background: Across the sorted CD4+ and CD8+ cells, DNA amounts averaged roughly 3 ug.

Study results and limitations: Between the patient and control groups, CD8+ Simpson's diversity did not differ significantly. The number of CD8+ CDR3 sequences shared by patients and controls was under 35.

TCR beta VDJ and CDR3 profiling used genomic DNA as template. One entry per CDR3 protein results from TCRdb running MiXCR on the reads. This table has fewer than 80,000 distinct CDR3 sequences, around 70% appearing once. The CDR3 runs 14 residues. The V gene's germline CDR1 is ENHRY and CDR2 SYGVKD. V dropped 4 bases and J dropped 2; count of bases not matched to a gene: 4. The V call is TRBV10-3, the J call TRBJ2-7, with 8 bases matching TRBD2. The sequence derives from a human donor with aplastic anemia. Sequencing was performed on sorted CD4+, CD8+, or CD8+CD57+ T cells (not recorded which) from PBMCs. The CDR3 DNA follows: TGTGCCATCAGTGCTCAGCGGGGGACCTACGAGCAGTACTTC. Protein sequence: CAISAQRGTYEQYF.